This TCR beta chain was profiled in a study of graft-versus-host responses after intestinal transplantation. Method: immunoSEQ multiplex PCR; TCRdb's copy keeps in-frame clones and lacks some. The repertoire holds more than 70,000 clones, 75% to 90% seen once, with around 0.11% in the top ten. Comments on this clone: Its antigen remains unknown.

Germline CDR1 is MNHNS and CDR2 is SASEGT. V dropped 11 bases and J dropped 4; count of bases not matched to a gene: 6. The CDR3 has 14 amino acids. The origin of this receptor is a human donor who received an intestinal transplant. The chain employs TRBV6-1 and TRBJ2-3; 13 bases are a match to TRBD2. Sequencing was performed on unstimulated CD4+ T cells sorted from spleen or lymph node cells, taken before intestinal transplant. CDR3 bases: TGTGCCGTTCGGACTAGCGGGGGTCCAGATACGCAGTATTTT. Residues: CAVRTSGGPDTQYF.